Here is one T cell receptor beta chain with its context. This sample was included in a study of blood T cells in healthy people across ages. The use of a sample-barcoded 5' primer and a J-beta primer mix characterized a second PCR of about 7 to 12 cycles. MiXCR, applied by TCRdb to the 5' RACE reads, yields one record per CDR3 protein. The sample yields about 640,000 distinct CDR3 sequences, 58% seen once. The CDR3 has 15 amino acids. Germline V CDR1 and CDR2: LGHNA, YNFKEQ. Between the trimmed V and J ends, which lost 1 base and 8 bases, there was a span of 15 bases. V and J are TRBV4-2 and TRBJ2-1; no definite D call. This TCR came from a man in his sixties in good health. The sample was blood. The CDR3 spells CASSQVGSVAHEQFF. The CDR3 DNA is TGTGCCAGCAGCCAAGTGGGCTCGGTCGCCCATGAGCAGTTCTTC.